This TCR beta chain was identified in a study of T cells in Graves' hyperthyroidism and ophthalmopathy. Study observations and caveats: Ophthalmopathy could be told apart from stable hyperthyroidism with a 13 V-J model. Blood held most thyroid clonotypes expanded above 0.001 frequency.

With regard to this clonotype: Its antigen is as yet unknown.

This CDR3 has 15 amino acids. V was trimmed by 5 bases and J by 6 bases, leaving 16 bases between them. CDR1 is SGHTA and CDR2 is FQGNSA in the germline V gene. Authors of the study amplified TCR beta CDR3 regions from RNA transcripts. HTBI primers were used for first-round RT-PCR of the TCR CDR3. Each CDR3 protein gets one entry after TCRdb re-called the multiplex PCR reads with MiXCR. This sample has under 700,000 distinct CDR3 sequences, with about half found just once. Hyperthyroidism had been newly diagnosed in patients aged 18 to 65, and its duration was under 2 months. The rearrangement joins TRBV7-2 to TRBJ2-2; D is undetermined. Material for sequencing was peripheral blood or thyroid tissue (not recorded which). This receptor was obtained from a woman younger than 35 with Graves' hyperthyroidism. In DNA form, the CDR3 reads TGTGCCAGCAGCCAAGTAAGGGCCGGGTCCGGGGAGCTGTTTTTT. Its translation is CASSQVRAGSGELFF.